These 27 T cell receptor beta chains share one sample of origin, sequenced in a study of response to subunit inactivated influenza vaccine. TCRdb called the RT-PCR reads again in MiXCR, with one record for every CDR3 protein. The sample carries about 540,000 distinct CDR3 sequences, about 14% recorded once. The starting material was PBMCs from blood, obtained about 11 days after vaccination. These receptors were taken from a man aged 45 to 65 who received an inactivated influenza vaccine.

This clonotype has more than one count but fewer than ten. The chain uses TRBV23-1 and TRBJ1-5; D is uncertain. TRBV23-1 is marked as an open reading frame, function uncertain. The CDR3 extends over 15 amino acids. V was shortened by 1 base and J by 0 bases, with 7 bases between the two germline ends. The CDR3 reads CASSQFKNSNQPQHF. As DNA, the CDR3 is TGCGCCAGCAGTCAATTCAAAAATAGCAATCAGCCCCAGCATTTT.

In its sample, this clonotype was seen once. CDR3 loop: CASSEAYKQFF. CDR3 DNA: TGTGCCAGCAGTGAGGCTTATAAGCAGTTCTTC. The chain has TRBV2 and TRBJ2-1; no reliable D call. CDR3 length equals 11 residues. CDR1 SNHLY and CDR2 FYNNEI come from the germline V gene. Trimming cost V 3 bases and J 11 bases, with 8 bases left between them.

The J gene is TRBJ2-5, the V gene TRBV9; TRBD2 matches at 8 bases. CDR1 is SGDLS, CDR2 YYNGEE, per germline. This CDR3 has 14 amino acids. V lost 4 bases to trimming and J lost 5 bases; unmatched junction nucleotides: 7. As DNA, the CDR3 is TGTGCCAGCAGCCCCGGCGGGAGGACGGAGACCCAGTACTTC. Its translation is CASSPGGRTETQYF. The full variable domain, with the rest looked up from reference TRBV9 and TRBJ2-5, is DSGVTQTPKHLITATGQRVTLRCSPRSGDLSVYWYQQSLDQGLQFLIQYYNGEERAKGNILERFSAQQFPDLHSELNLSSLELGDSALYFCASSPGGRTETQYFGPGTRLLVL.

The rearrangement uses TRBV12-3 or TRBV12-4 and TRBJ2-5; D might be TRBD1 (5 bases). The CDR3 sequence is 12 residues long. With 6 bases removed from V and 5 bases from J, the gap between germline ends came to 10 bases. CDR3 in DNA: TGTGCCAGCAGAGGGGTTTTGGAGACCCAGTACTTC. This translates into CASRGVLETQYF.

This clonotype was seen a handful of times. The CDR3 is CASSIPGQMSREYEQYF. Here the CDR3 DNA reads TGTGCCAGCAGCATCCCGGGACAGATGAGCCGCGAGTACGAGCAGTACTTC. This chain connects TRBV21-1 to TRBJ2-7; no DNA check was done on the table's D call, TRBD1. TRBV21-1 is a listed pseudogene. This CDR3 has 17 amino acids.

The rearrangement links TRBV15 to TRBJ2-1, with 9 bases fitting TRBD2. With 1 base clipped from V and 5 bases from J, the junction kept 3 bases outside the gene matches. Germline V lookup: CDR1 LNHNV, CDR2 YYDKDF (reference sequence). CDR3 length: 15 amino acids. CDR3 bases: TGTGCCACCAGCAGAGGGCGGGGGGGCCACAATGAGCAGTTCTTC. This encodes CATSRGRGGHNEQFF. Supplemented by reference TRBV15 and TRBJ2-1, the full variable domain reads DAMVIQNPRYQVTQFGKPVTLSCSQTLNHNVMYWYQQKSSQAPKLLFHYYDKDFNNEADTPDNFQSRRPNTSFCFLDIRSPGLGDTAMYLCATSRGRGGHNEQFFGPGTRLTVL.

Points on this clonotype: The junction and the germline gene differ at one end; a read error may be behind it. The rearrangement joins TRBV7-3 to TRBJ2-1, with 13 bases that match TRBD2. The CDR3 consists of 17 residues. Germline CDR1 and CDR2: SGHTA and FQGTGA. CDR3 DNA: TGCGCCAGCAGCTTAACTAGCGGGAGGGAATACTACAATGAGCAGTTCTTC. It translates to CASSLTSGREYYNEQFF.

This clonotype was detected many times. The V gene is TRBV30, the J gene TRBJ1-1; D unclear. Germline CDR1 reads GTSNPN; CDR2 reads SVGIG (reference sequence). This CDR3 has 14 residues. Trimming removed 0 bases from V and 0 bases from J, with 8 bases in between. Written as DNA, the CDR3 is TGTGCCTGGAGTGTTGGGATTATGAACACTGAAGCTTTCTTT. It yields the protein CAWSVGIMNTEAFF.

The J gene is TRBJ2-3, the V gene TRBV9, with D unclear. The V gene's germline CDR1 is SGDLS and CDR2 YYNGEE. This CDR3 has 12 amino acids. Trimming stripped 0 bases from V and 4 bases from J, with 3 bases between. The CDR3, as DNA: TGTGCCAGCAGCGTAGTTCCAGATACGCAGTATTTT. Its translation: CASSVVPDTQYF. The full variable domain, with the rest looked up from reference TRBV9 and TRBJ2-3, is DSGVTQTPKHLITATGQRVTLRCSPRSGDLSVYWYQQSLDQGLQFLIQYYNGEERAKGNILERFSAQQFPDLHSELNLSSLELGDSALYFCASSVVPDTQYFGPGTRLTVL.

This clonotype was counted between two and nine times. This chain uses TRBV29-1 with TRBJ2-3, with D possibly TRBD2 on 6 matching bases. The germline V and J ends were trimmed by 4 bases and 4 bases, with 12 bases remaining between them. Germline V gene lookup returns CDR1 SQVTM and CDR2 ANQGSEA. The CDR3 consists of 13 residues. For the CDR3, the DNA is TGCAGCGTTGGACTAGGTGGTCCAGATACGCAGTATTTT. This codes for CSVGLGGPDTQYF.

This clonotype was observed a few times. The rearrangement uses TRBV6-2 or TRBV6-3 and TRBJ1-1; the D is unclear. V was trimmed by 4 bases and J by 1 base, leaving 10 bases between them. The CDR3 is made up of 14 amino acids. Germline V lookup: CDR1 MNHEY, CDR2 SVGEGT. The CDR3 sequence is CASSFPPKNTEAFF. The CDR3 DNA reads TGTGCCAGCAGTTTCCCTCCGAAGAACACTGAAGCTTTCTTT.

The chain uses TRBV9 and TRBJ1-2; D remains unclear. This CDR3 spans 14 amino acids. Germline-derived CDR1 and CDR2 are SGDLS and YYNGEE. The V end lost 0 bases, the J end lost 4 bases, and 10 bases lay between the germline ends. CDR3 DNA: TGTGCCAGCAGCGTAGCGGGGTTTGGCTATGGCTACACCTTC. Its protein product is CASSVAGFGYGYTF.

This clonotype was observed many times. The chain carries TRBV20-1 and TRBJ2-1, with unresolved D. CDR1 DFQATT and CDR2 SNEGSKA come from the germline V gene (reference sequence). The CDR3 is 17 residues long. V lost 2 bases, J lost 0 bases, and 17 bases lay in between. The CDR3 reads CSARWADGANSYNEQFF. For the CDR3, the DNA is TGCAGTGCTAGATGGGCTGATGGAGCCAACTCCTACAATGAGCAGTTCTTC.

The rearrangement joins TRBV5-4 to TRBJ1-1, with D possibly TRBD1 on 5 matching bases. Germline lookup yields CDR1 SGHNT and CDR2 YYREEE (reference sequence). The CDR3 contains 17 residues. V lost 5 bases and J 1 base, leaving 21 bases between the germline ends. The DNA for the CDR3 is TGTGCCAGCAGTCCCCCATGGGGGGTTGCCTCGAACACTGAAGCTTTCTTT. It specifies CASSPPWGVASNTEAFF.

This clonotype was recorded a few times. The chain recombines TRBV24-1 with TRBJ2-1; tentatively, D is TRBD2 (7 bases). Looked up from germline, CDR1 is KGHDR and CDR2 is SFDVKD. This CDR3 has 16 residues. V lost 2 bases and J 7 bases, leaving 17 bases between the germline ends. This chain's CDR3 is CATSDSGWGGRNEQFF. CDR3 DNA: TGTGCCACCAGTGATTCCGGTTGGGGGGGGCGGAATGAGCAGTTCTTC.

This clonotype was seen only a few times. This chain joins TRBV20-1 and TRBJ2-7; the match to TRBD2 covers 10 bases. V lost 5 bases, J lost 3 bases, and 7 bases stayed unmatched. Germline CDR1 reads DFQATT; CDR2 reads SNEGSKA (reference sequence). The CDR3 is 14 residues long. The CDR3 sequence is CSAVPGLANYEQYF. DNA of the CDR3: TGCAGTGCTGTACCGGGACTAGCGAACTACGAGCAGTACTTC.

DNA for the CDR3: TGTGCCAGCAGCCAGGAGACCGGGGAGCTGTTTTTT. This codes for CASSQETGELFF. J is TRBJ2-2 and V is TRBV3-1, with D uncertain. The CDR3 is 12 residues long. V was trimmed by 3 bases and J by 5 bases, leaving 4 bases between them. Germline CDR1 LGHDT, CDR2 YNNKEL (reference sequence).

This clonotype was detected ten times or more. V usage is TRBV4-1 and J usage is TRBJ2-2, with 11 bases that match TRBD1. From germline, CDR1 is MGHRA and CDR2 YSYEKL. The CDR3 contains 17 residues. J gave up 6 bases and V 3 bases, and 9 bases lay outside the gene matches. CDR3 sequence (DNA): TGCGCCAGCAGCCAGACCGGGACAGGGGGTTTAGCCGGGGAGCTGTTTTTT. Its protein product is CASSQTGTGGLAGELFF.

This clonotype occurred once. The gene calls are TRBV2 and TRBJ2-1; perhaps TRBD2 as D (7 bases). The germline V gene has CDR1 SNHLY and CDR2 FYNNEI. Deletions cut 1 base from V and 4 bases from J, with 11 bases between. The CDR3 loop spans 15 amino acids. The CDR3 nucleotides are TGTGCCAGCAGTGAAGGGGGGGGGCCTTACAATGAGCAGTTCTTC. Amino acids: CASSEGGGPYNEQFF.

This clonotype has a handful of counts. The chain carries TRBV7-2 and TRBJ2-7; D is perhaps TRBD2 (5 bases). Between the trimmed V and J ends, which lost 2 bases and 0 bases, there was a span of 11 bases. Per germline, CDR1 SGHTA and CDR2 FQGNSA. The CDR3 loop spans 15 amino acids. CDR3 in DNA: TGTGCCAGCAGCTTATGGGTGGGGAGCTCCTACGAGCAGTACTTC. Its protein is CASSLWVGSSYEQYF. The variable domain in full, with the rest retrieved from reference TRBV7-2 and TRBJ2-7, is GAGVSQSPSNKVTEKGKDVELRCDPISGHTALYWYRQSLGQGLEFLIYFQGNSAPDKSGLPSDRFSAERTGGSVSTLTIQRTQQEDSAVYLCASSLWVGSSYEQYFGPGTRLTVT.

This clonotype showed up many times. The V and J genes are TRBV20-1 and TRBJ1-6, with TRBD1 matching over 9 bases. V was clipped by 6 bases and J by 10 bases; unmatched bases: 7. CDR3 length equals 13 residues. Germline CDR1 is DFQATT and CDR2 is SNEGSKA (reference sequence). The DNA for the CDR3 is TGCAGTGCCAGGGACAGGGTGGGCTCACCCCTCCACTTT. This encodes CSARDRVGSPLHF.

The chain combines TRBV6-2 or TRBV6-3 with TRBJ2-1, with 12 bases aligning to TRBD2. V lost 7 bases, J lost 5 bases, and 6 bases stayed unmatched. CDR1 and CDR2 from the germline V gene are MNHEY and SVGEGT. There are 15 residues in the CDR3. CDR3 coding DNA: TGTGCCAGCACCCTAGCGGGGGGGCGGAACAATGAGCAGTTCTTC. Its protein product is CASTLAGGRNNEQFF.

The rearrangement links TRBV5-5 to TRBJ2-2, with unresolved D. V was shortened by 4 bases and J by 6 bases, with 13 bases between the two germline ends. The CDR3 contains 14 residues. Germline V gene sequence: CDR1 SGHKS, CDR2 YYEKEE (reference sequence). CDR3 nucleotides: TGTGCCAGCAGCCTCACTTGGGCCGCCGGGGAGCTGTTTTTT. This encodes CASSLTWAAGELFF. The entire variable domain, with the rest obtained from reference TRBV5-5 and TRBJ2-2, is as follows: DAGVTQSPTHLIKTRGQQVTLRCSPISGHKSVSWYQQVLGQGPQFIFQYYEKEERGRGNFPDRFSARQFPNYSSELNVNALLLGDSALYLCASSLTWAAGELFFGEGSRLTVL.

A few counts support this clonotype. This chain connects TRBV7-3 to TRBJ2-1; D is unclear. V shed 5 bases and J shed 2 bases, with 10 bases lying between them. Germline V gene lookup returns CDR1 SGHTA and CDR2 FQGTGA. The CDR3 covers 14 residues. Here the CDR3 DNA reads TGTGCCAGCAGCCGAGAGCCAACCTACAATGAGCAGTTCTTC. It yields the protein CASSREPTYNEQFF. Filled out from reference TRBV7-3 and TRBJ2-1, the complete variable domain reads GAGVSQTPSNKVTEKGKYVELRCDPISGHTALYWYRQSLGQGPEFLIYFQGTGAADDSGLPNDRFFAVRPEGSVSTLKIQRTERGDSAVYLCASSREPTYNEQFFGPGTRLTVL.

The chain employs TRBV6-5 and TRBJ2-3; D is uncertain. From germline, CDR1 is MNHEY and CDR2 SVGAGI. V was trimmed by 2 bases and J by 2 bases, leaving 8 bases between them. The CDR3 is 14 residues long. CDR3 sequence reads: CASSYGSHTDTQYF. Here the CDR3 DNA reads TGTGCCAGCAGTTACGGGTCTCACACAGATACGCAGTATTTT.

As regards this clonotype: One end of the junction fails to match germline, which may point to a read error. The gene calls are TRBV19 and TRBJ2-1; tentatively, D is TRBD2 (5 bases). CDR1 LNHDA and CDR2 SQIVND come from the germline V gene (reference sequence). There are 15 residues in the CDR3. CDR3 nucleotides: TGTGCCAGTAGTATGTCCGGACTCACCTACAATGAGCTGTTCTTC. This gives the protein CASSMSGLTYNELFF.

V usage is TRBV14 and J usage is TRBJ2-5; 10 bases are a match to TRBD1. The CDR3 length is 16 residues. The junction had 8 bases not matched to a gene; V was cut back by 5 bases and J by 2 bases. Germline CDR1 reads SGHDN; CDR2 reads FVKESK. The CDR3 DNA follows: TGTGCCAGCAGCTCGACAGGGGGCGCGCGGCAAGAGACCCAGTACTTC. This translates into CASSSTGGARQETQYF.